Following are 8 T cell receptor beta chains from one sample sequenced in a study of shared clonotypes between healthy human individuals. Libraries were prepared by immunoSEQ multiplex PCR; TCRdb keeps only in-frame clonotypes and omits some of them. The table shows around 700,000 clones, with about two thirds occurring only once. The sequencing sample was made of memory CD4+ T cells sorted from blood. Subset denoted: CD45RA-negative fraction. These receptors originate from a woman aged 25 to 39 in good health.

The V call is TRBV27, the J call TRBJ1-4, with D maybe TRBD1 (6 bases). Trimming removed 8 bases at V and 11 bases at J, with 21 bases between. Germline CDR1 MNHEY, CDR2 SMNVEV (reference sequence). CDR3 length: 14 residues. CDR3 sequence (DNA): TGTGCCAGCCGTAATCCGGACAGTTCCGGGAAACTGTTTTTT. It translates to CASRNPDSSGKLFF.

This clone was detected ten times or more. The same CDR3 can be traced to other DNA sequences in this sample. V and J are TRBV11-3 and TRBJ2-1; 7 bases are shared with TRBD2. The CDR3 has 14 residues. V shed 1 base, J shed 4 bases, and the junction held 1 base outside the gene matches. CDR1 and CDR2 from the germline V gene are SGHNT and YENEEA. The CDR3 DNA is TGTGCCAGCAGCTTAGCGGGGGGATACAATGAGCAGTTCTTC. Its protein is CASSLAGGYNEQFF.

The J gene is TRBJ1-1, the V gene TRBV6-6; D is possibly TRBD1 (6 bases). Between the trimmed V and J ends, which lost 2 bases and 6 bases, there was a span of 13 bases. Germline assignment: CDR1 MNHNY and CDR2 SVGAGI (reference sequence). This CDR3 region has 14 residues. In DNA, the CDR3 is TGTGCCAGCAGTTACGGGACACCGGAACCTGAAGCTTTCTTT. It specifies CASSYGTPEPEAFF.

V usage is TRBV11-2 and J usage is TRBJ2-5, with D possibly being TRBD2 (5 bases). The CDR3 spans 14 residues. V lost 7 bases and J lost 2, with 14 bases in between. In germline, CDR1 is SGHAT, CDR2 FQNNGV. In nucleotides, the CDR3 is TGTGCCAGCATGCACGGGGTGGCTCAAGAGACCCAGTACTTC. Encoded protein: CASMHGVAQETQYF.

In its sample, this clone was seen many times. The V call is TRBV5-6, the J call TRBJ1-1, with TRBD1 matching 11 bases. The CDR3 is 14 residues long. Looked up from germline, CDR1 is SGHDT and CDR2 is YYEEEE. Trimming at V came to 3 bases and at J to 4 bases, leaving 2 bases not matched to a gene. The CDR3 spells CASSSGQGATEAFF. The CDR3 nucleotides read TGTGCCAGCAGCTCTGGACAGGGGGCCACTGAAGCTTTCTTT.

V usage is TRBV30 and J usage is TRBJ2-5; 10 bases map to TRBD2. Germline V CDR1 and CDR2: GTSNPN, SVGIG (reference sequence). The J segment lost 4 bases and the V segment lost 1 base, leaving 6 bases of the junction unmatched. This CDR3 comprises 15 residues. The CDR3 sequence: CAWSALAGVGETQYF. The CDR3 DNA follows: TGTGCCTGGAGTGCGCTAGCGGGAGTCGGAGAGACCCAGTACTTC. Based on the CDR3 plus reference TRBV30 and TRBJ2-5, the full variable domain is SQTIHQWPATLVQPVGSPLSLECTVEGTSNPNLYWYRQAAGRGLQLLFYSVGIGQISSEVPQNLSASRPQDRQFILSSKKLLLSDSGFYLCAWSALAGVGETQYFGPGTRLLVL.

This clone was counted once. The chain is built from TRBV19 and TRBJ2-7; 9 nucleotides line up with TRBD1. The CDR3 is 15 amino acids. V trimming: 4 bases; J trimming: 5 bases; junction bases outside the gene matches: 9. The germline V gene has CDR1 LNHDA and CDR2 SQIVND (reference sequence). The CDR3 sequence: CASSSSGTGKDEQYF. For the CDR3, the DNA is TGTGCCAGTAGTAGCTCCGGGACAGGGAAGGACGAGCAGTACTTC.

This chain uses TRBV30 with TRBJ2-3, with TRBD1 matching over 9 bases. Germline CDR1 reads GTSNPN; CDR2 reads SVGIG (reference sequence). The CDR3 runs to 15 residues. V gave up 2 bases and J gave up 1 base; unmatched junction bases: 4. CDR3 protein: CAWSPWTGGTDTQYF. As DNA, the CDR3 is TGTGCCTGGAGTCCCTGGACAGGGGGCACAGATACGCAGTATTTT.